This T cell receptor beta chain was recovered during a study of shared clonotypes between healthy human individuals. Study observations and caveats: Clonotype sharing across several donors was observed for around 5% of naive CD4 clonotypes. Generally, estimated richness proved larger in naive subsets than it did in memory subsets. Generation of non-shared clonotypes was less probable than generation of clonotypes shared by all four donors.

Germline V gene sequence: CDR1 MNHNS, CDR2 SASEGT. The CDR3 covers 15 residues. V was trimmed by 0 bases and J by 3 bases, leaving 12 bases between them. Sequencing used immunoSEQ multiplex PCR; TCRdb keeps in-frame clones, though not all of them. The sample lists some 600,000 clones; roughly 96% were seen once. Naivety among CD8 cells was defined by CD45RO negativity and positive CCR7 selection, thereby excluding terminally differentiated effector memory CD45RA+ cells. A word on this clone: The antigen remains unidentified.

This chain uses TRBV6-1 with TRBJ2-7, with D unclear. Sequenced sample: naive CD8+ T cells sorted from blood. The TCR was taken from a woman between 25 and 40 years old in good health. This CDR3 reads CASSEANLKGYEQYF. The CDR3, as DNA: TGTGCCAGCAGTGAAGCCAACCTTAAGGGCTACGAGCAGTACTTC.